This TCR beta chain was identified in a study of T cell clonotyping in hematopoietic cell transplantation. Study background: Cytoreduction preceded collection of pretransplant recipient samples.

Study conclusions and caveats: At the given depth, recipient repertoires were over 95% de novo clonotypes. Broader posttransplant TCR repertoire diversity was predicted by graft donor and pretransplant recipient Inverse Simpson Index values.

With respect to this clone: What it binds is not known.

Clones were read by immunoSEQ multiplex PCR, and TCRdb kept only the in-frame ones, dropping some. The top ten hold approximately 3% of the sample, which has about 41,000 clones, around 84% seen once. Germline V CDR1 and CDR2: SGHNT, YYREEE (reference sequence). The CDR3 length is 15 residues. Germline trimming cut 0 bases from V and 5 bases from J; bases unmatched to any gene: 8. Time point defined: recipient sample about 28 days before transplant, after cytoreduction. This clonotype was obtained from a man between 60 and 70 years old with acute myeloid leukemia. Some clones in this sample may be carry-over from other donors' samples. The chain carries TRBV5-4 and TRBJ2-7; 7 nucleotides line up with TRBD1. Source: peripheral blood mononuclear cells, taken before stem cell transplant. CDR3 coding DNA: TGTGCCAGCAGCTTGGCCGACAGGGATTCAGACGAGCAGTACTTC. Protein: CASSLADRDSDEQYF.